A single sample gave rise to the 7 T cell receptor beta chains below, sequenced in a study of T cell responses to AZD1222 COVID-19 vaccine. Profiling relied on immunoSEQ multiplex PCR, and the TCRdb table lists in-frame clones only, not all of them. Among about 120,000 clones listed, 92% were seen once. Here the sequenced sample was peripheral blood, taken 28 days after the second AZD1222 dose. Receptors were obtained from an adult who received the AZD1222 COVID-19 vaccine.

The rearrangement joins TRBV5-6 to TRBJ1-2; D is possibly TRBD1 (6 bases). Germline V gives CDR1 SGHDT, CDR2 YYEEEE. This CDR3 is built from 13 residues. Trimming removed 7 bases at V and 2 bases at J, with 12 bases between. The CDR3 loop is CASQKDRNYGYTF. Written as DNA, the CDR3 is TGTGCCAGCCAGAAAGACAGGAACTATGGCTACACCTTC.

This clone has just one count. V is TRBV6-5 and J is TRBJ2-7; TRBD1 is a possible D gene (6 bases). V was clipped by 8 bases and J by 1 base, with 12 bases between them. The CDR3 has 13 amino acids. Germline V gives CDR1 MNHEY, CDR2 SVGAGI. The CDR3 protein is CASWGTTSYEQYF. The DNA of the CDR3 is TGTGCCAGCTGGGGGACAACGTCCTACGAGCAGTACTTC.

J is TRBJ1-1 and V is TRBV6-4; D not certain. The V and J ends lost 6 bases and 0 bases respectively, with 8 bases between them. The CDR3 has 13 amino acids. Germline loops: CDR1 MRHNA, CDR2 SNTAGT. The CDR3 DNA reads TGTGCCAGCAGACACGGACTGAACACTGAAGCTTTCTTT. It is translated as CASRHGLNTEAFF.

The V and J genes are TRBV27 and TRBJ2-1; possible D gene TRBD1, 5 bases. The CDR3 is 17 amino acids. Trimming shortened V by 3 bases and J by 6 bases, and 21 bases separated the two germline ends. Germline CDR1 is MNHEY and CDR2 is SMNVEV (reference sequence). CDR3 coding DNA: TGTGCCAGCAGTTTTGTCCCCTTGTTACGGCAGGGCAATGAGCAGTTCTTC. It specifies CASSFVPLLRQGNEQFF.

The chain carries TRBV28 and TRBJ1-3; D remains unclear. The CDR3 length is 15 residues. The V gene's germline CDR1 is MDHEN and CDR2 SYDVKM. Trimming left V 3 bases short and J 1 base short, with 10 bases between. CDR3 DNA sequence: TGTGCCAGCAGTTTCTTTGGGAATTCTGGAAACACCATATATTTT. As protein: CASSFFGNSGNTIYF.

CDR3 sequence reads: CASSQEVTSGDSGANVLTF. CDR3 nucleotides: TGTGCCAGCAGCCAAGAGGTGACTAGCGGTGACTCTGGGGCCAACGTCCTGACTTTC. V and J are TRBV3-1 (or the pseudogene TRBV3-2) and TRBJ2-6, with TRBD2 matching 9 bases. Trimming cost V 0 bases and J 0 bases; bases outside gene matches: 6. The germline V gene encodes CDR1 LGHDT and CDR2 YNNKEL (reference sequence). CDR3 length equals 19 residues.

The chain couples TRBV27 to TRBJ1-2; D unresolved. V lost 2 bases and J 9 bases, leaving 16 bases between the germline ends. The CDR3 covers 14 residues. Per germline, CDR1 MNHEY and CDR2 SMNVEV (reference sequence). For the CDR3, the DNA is TGTGCCAGCAGTTTAATGGGCCGCTCAAGGAGCTACACCTTC. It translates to CASSLMGRSRSYTF.